This TCR beta chain was profiled in a study of T cell responses to AZD1222 COVID-19 vaccine. At the level of the study: Second doses at about 4 or about 12 weeks were pooled. Broader study findings: Spike-specific TCR depth and breadth grew after two AZD1222 doses.

Here immunoSEQ multiplex PCR was the method, and the copy in TCRdb shows in-frame clones only, minus some. The sample lists 92,000 or so clones, roughly 90% seen once, with 26% in the top ten. Concerning this clone itself: Its antigen is not identified.

This sequence was found in an adult in good health. The sample here was peripheral blood, taken on day 0 of AZD1222 vaccination.

The CDR3 DNA reads TGCGCCAGCAGCCTGGGACAAATGAACACTGAAGCTTTCTTT. Translating gives CASSLGQMNTEAFF. The chain is built from TRBV5-1 and TRBJ1-1; the D gene is possibly TRBD1 (6 bases). This CDR3 region has 14 residues. CDR1 and CDR2 from the germline V gene are SGHRS and YFSETQ. The V end was cut by 4 bases, the J end by 0 bases, with 10 bases between.